Shown below are 15 T cell receptor beta chains from a single sample sequenced in a study of monozygotic twins with cystic fibrosis. The method was immunoSEQ multiplex PCR; TCRdb's version includes in-frame clones alone and lacks a portion of them. This table has around 30,000 clones, approximately 90% appearing once. Sequenced sample: blood. The receptor set was obtained from a girl aged 2-10 years with cystic fibrosis.

V and J are TRBV14 and TRBJ1-3; 7 bases line up with TRBD1. V dropped 5 bases and J dropped 1; count of bases not matched to a gene: 5. The CDR3 runs 15 residues. Looked up from germline, CDR1 is SGHDN and CDR2 is FVKESK. CDR3 in amino acids: CASSFKQGSGNTIYF. DNA for the CDR3: TGTGCCAGCAGCTTCAAACAGGGGTCTGGAAACACCATATATTTT.

This clone has only a few counts. The chain links TRBV9 to TRBJ1-2, with D hard to call. The germline V gene has CDR1 SGDLS and CDR2 YYNGEE. Trimming cost V 4 bases and J 4 bases, with 17 bases left between them. The CDR3 sequence is 15 residues long. CDR3 residues: CASSSDPDGPYGYTF. DNA of the CDR3: TGTGCCAGCAGCTCAGATCCCGACGGTCCCTATGGCTACACCTTC.

This clone was recorded once. The J gene is TRBJ2-7, the V gene TRBV2, with 8 positions matching TRBD1. Germline trimming cut 1 base from V and 3 bases from J; bases unmatched to any gene: 5. The CDR3 extends over 15 amino acids. Germline V lookup: CDR1 SNHLY, CDR2 FYNNEI. CDR3 region: CASSEDDRGHYEQYF. CDR3 coding DNA: TGTGCCAGCAGTGAAGATGACAGGGGCCACTACGAGCAGTACTTC.

The genes are TRBV19 and TRBJ2-5, with 9 positions matching TRBD2. This CDR3 is built from 15 residues. The junction had 1 base not matched to a gene; V was cut back by 1 base and J by 1 base. Germline V lookup: CDR1 LNHDA, CDR2 SQIVND (reference sequence). The CDR3 nucleotides read TGTGCCAGTAGTATAGTGACTAGCGGCCAAGAGACCCAGTACTTC. It codes for CASSIVTSGQETQYF.

This chain connects TRBV4-2 to TRBJ2-7, with 8 positions matching TRBD1. Looked up from germline, CDR1 is LGHNA and CDR2 is YNFKEQ. CDR3 length: 13 amino acids. With V trimmed by 2 bases and J by 4 bases, 1 base remained unmatched. DNA for the CDR3: TGTGCCAGCAGCCAAAGGACAGGGTACGAGCAGTACTTC. It translates to CASSQRTGYEQYF.

The chain combines TRBV4-1 with TRBJ1-1, with TRBD1 matching 7 bases. The CDR3 is made up of 17 amino acids. The J segment lost 1 base and the V segment lost 5 bases, leaving 13 bases of the junction unmatched. Germline V gives CDR1 MGHRA, CDR2 YSYEKL. The CDR3 DNA reads as TGCGCCAGCAGCGAACGGGACAGAAGGCTGGCGAACACTGAAGCTTTCTTT. It translates to CASSERDRRLANTEAFF.

The CDR3 region is CASSRTEGGYTF. The CDR3 DNA follows: TGTGCCAGCAGCCGGACTGAAGGAGGCTACACCTTC. The genes are TRBV6-5 and TRBJ1-2; D uncertain. Trimming pared 6 bases from V and 8 bases from J, leaving 13 bases between. The CDR3 runs to 12 residues. Germline CDR1 reads MNHEY; CDR2 reads SVGAGI.

The V call is TRBV14, the J call TRBJ1-1; 9 positions match TRBD1. The V gene end was trimmed by 0 bases and the J gene end by 1 base; junction bases not matched to a gene: 6. The CDR3 has 17 amino acids. The V gene's germline CDR1 is SGHDN and CDR2 FVKESK. In nucleotides, the CDR3 is TGTGCCAGCAGCCAAGACCCTAGGACAGGGGCGAACACTGAAGCTTTCTTT. This sequence encodes CASSQDPRTGANTEAFF.

V gene TRBV4-3 combines with J gene TRBJ2-2; D is unclear. V shed 4 bases and J shed 7 bases, with 19 bases lying between them. The CDR3 extends over 16 amino acids. Germline CDR1 LGHNA, CDR2 YSLEER. The CDR3 DNA follows: TGCGCCAGCAGCCCCAAGAGTAACGGTCTAGGCGGGGAGCTGTTTTTT. Translating gives CASSPKSNGLGGELFF.

The chain recombines TRBV21-1 with TRBJ1-1; TRBD1, the table's D call, was not compared with the DNA. TRBV21-1 constitutes a pseudogene. This CDR3 is 17 amino acids long. Written as DNA, the CDR3 is TGTGCCAGCAGCAAAAGAAGGGCGCAGGGGGAGGACACTGAAGCTTTCTTT. It yields the protein CASSKRRAQGEDTEAFF.

The V and J genes are TRBV6-4 and TRBJ1-1; D unclear. From germline, CDR1 is MRHNA and CDR2 SNTAGT. Trimming removed 6 bases at V and 1 base at J, with 12 bases between. The CDR3 is 14 amino acids. CDR3 nucleotide sequence: TGTGCCAGCAGAAAGGACGGTAAGAACACTGAAGCTTTCTTT. Amino acids: CASRKDGKNTEAFF.

The chain couples TRBV6-5 to TRBJ1-1; weak D call: TRBD1 (5 bases). With 2 bases removed from V and 1 base from J, the gap between germline ends came to 14 bases. Germline-derived CDR1 and CDR2 are MNHEY and SVGAGI. CDR3 length: 16 amino acids. CDR3 residues: CASSYPKQEPNTEAFF. The DNA for the CDR3 is TGTGCCAGCAGTTACCCCAAACAGGAGCCGAACACTGAAGCTTTCTTT.

The genes are TRBV19 and TRBJ1-3; the D is unclear. There are 16 residues in the CDR3. Germline V gene sequence: CDR1 LNHDA, CDR2 SQIVND (reference sequence). V was shortened by 0 bases and J by 1 base, with 10 bases between the two germline ends. DNA of the CDR3: TGTGCCAGTAGTATAGACCCCTCCGGGTCTGGAAACACCATATATTTT. It translates to CASSIDPSGSGNTIYF.

The rearrangement joins TRBV5-6 to TRBJ2-5, with D unclear. Germline V gene data show CDR1 as SGHDT and CDR2 as YYEEEE. Trimming took off 2 bases at V and 4 bases at J, with 9 bases between the two ends. CDR3 length: 13 residues. As DNA, the CDR3 is TGTGCCAGCAGCTTCTCTAGTGTAGAGACCCAGTACTTC. Encoded protein: CASSFSSVETQYF.

The J gene is TRBJ1-1, the V gene TRBV5-1, with D perhaps matching TRBD1 (5 bases). Trimming stripped 0 bases from V and 3 bases from J, with 15 bases between. The CDR3 spans 16 residues. The V gene's germline CDR1 is SGHRS and CDR2 YFSETQ. The DNA of the CDR3 is TGCGCCAGCAGCTTGGGGGCTCAGGGTTGGGACACTGAAGCTTTCTTT. Translation: CASSLGAQGWDTEAFF.